This entry lists 19 T cell receptor beta chains sequenced from one sample in a study of T and B cells in COVID-19 patients. Each TRB amplification used roughly 220-550 ng of genomic DNA from blood. Multiplex PCR with BIOMED2 TRB-A/B primer pools amplified TRB rearrangements. MiXCR was run by TCRdb on the multiplex PCR reads, yielding one entry per CDR3 protein. The sample yields under 10,000 distinct CDR3 sequences, around 30% seen once. The sequencing input was blood. The receptors were sampled from a human donor who had recovered from COVID-19.

In its sample, this clonotype ranks as medium-sized. CDR3 amino acids: CASIDGTSGGNEQFF. The CDR3 DNA sequence: TGTGCCAGCATCGACGGGACTAGCGGGGGAAATGAGCAGTTCTTC. The J gene is TRBJ2-1, the V gene TRBV6-2 or TRBV6-3, with TRBD2 identical over 14 bases. Germline V gives CDR1 MNHEY, CDR2 SVGEGT. This CDR3 spans 15 amino acids. Unmatched junction bases numbered 6, after V lost 7 bases and J lost 7 bases.

In its sample, this clonotype was seen a few times. The rearrangement links TRBV10-1 to TRBJ2-2; D is perhaps TRBD1 or TRBD2 (6 bases each). Germline V lookup: CDR1 WNHNN, CDR2 SYGVQD (reference sequence). The length of the CDR3 is 15 residues. With 4 bases removed from V and 6 bases from J, the gap between germline ends came to 15 bases. CDR3 coding DNA: TGCGCCAGCAGTGTTTCACAGGGAGGTGCCGGGGAGCTGTTTTTT. It encodes CASSVSQGGAGELFF.

This chain joins TRBV19 and TRBJ2-2; D ambiguous. V lost 9 bases and J 4 bases, leaving 3 bases between the germline ends. CDR1 and CDR2 (germline): LNHDA, SQIVND (reference sequence). The CDR3 sequence is 10 residues long. CDR3 region: CASSTGELFF. The CDR3 nucleotides are TGTGCCAGCAGCACCGGGGAGCTGTTTTTT.

This clonotype showed up many times. The chain is built from TRBV27 and TRBJ1-1, with 9 bases fitting TRBD1. The CDR3 runs 15 residues. Germline assignment: CDR1 MNHEY and CDR2 SMNVEV (reference sequence). With 3 bases clipped from V and 3 bases from J, the junction kept 5 bases outside the gene matches. CDR3 DNA: TGTGCCAGCAGTTTTAACAGGGGGCTGGACACTGAAGCTTTCTTT. Translating it yields CASSFNRGLDTEAFF.

This clonotype was recorded a few times. This chain uses TRBV12-3 or TRBV12-4 with TRBJ1-1; TRBD1 might be the D (6 bases). V dropped 2 bases and J dropped 2 bases, with 9 bases sitting between them. The CDR3 is 14 amino acids. CDR3 DNA sequence: TGTGCCAGCAGTTTAATGGGGGGCAACACTGAAGCTTTCTTT. Translation: CASSLMGGNTEAFF.

With regard to this clonotype: Given a much more abundant clone one base away, this may be a read error. The rearrangement uses TRBV6-2 or TRBV6-3 and TRBJ2-1, with a possible D match to TRBD1 (6 bases). The germline gives CDR1 MNHEY, CDR2 SVGEGT. CDR3 size: 14 residues. V shed 5 bases and J shed 9 bases, with 17 bases lying between them. CDR3 DNA: TGTGCCAGCAGTACGCTGTGGGGGCCTAGTGAGCAGTTCTTC. This encodes CASSTLWGPSEQFF.

By share, this clonotype counts as medium-sized. This chain uses TRBV18 with TRBJ2-3; the D gene is possibly TRBD1 (6 bases). The CDR3 consists of 16 residues. V gave up 4 bases and J gave up 0 bases, with 14 bases separating them. Germline CDR1 KGHSH, CDR2 LQKENI. The CDR3 region has the DNA TGTGCCAGCTCACACCAAATGGACAGTAGCACAGATACGCAGTATTTT. Encoded protein: CASSHQMDSSTDTQYF.

By frequency in the sample, this clonotype is medium-sized. V gene TRBV6-4 combines with J gene TRBJ2-6, with D possibly matching TRBD1 (6 bases). Per the germline V gene, CDR1 is MRHNA and CDR2 is SNTAGT. This CDR3 contains 15 residues. The V end lost 3 bases, the J end lost 0 bases, and 6 bases lay between the germline ends. The CDR3 coding sequence is TGTGCCAGCAGTGAGGACAGCTCTGGGGCCAACGTCCTGACTTTC. Its translation: CASSEDSSGANVLTF.

By its share, this clonotype is medium-sized. V usage is TRBV19 and J usage is TRBJ2-3; D uncertain. CDR1 and CDR2 (germline): LNHDA, SQIVND (reference sequence). This CDR3 is 14 amino acids long. Trimming removed 6 bases at V and 0 bases at J, with 10 bases between. As DNA, the CDR3 is TGTGCCAGTAGCTCCGGGCTTAGCACAGATACGCAGTATTTT. The encoded protein is CASSSGLSTDTQYF.

This CDR3 reads CASSPGTEGTDTQYF. Here the CDR3 DNA reads TGTGCCAGCAGCCCCGGGACAGAAGGCACAGATACGCAGTATTTT. V and J are TRBV6-2 or TRBV6-3 and TRBJ2-3; 7 bases are a match to TRBD1. Unmatched junction bases numbered 7, after V lost 6 bases and J lost 1 base. Germline assignment: CDR1 MNHEY and CDR2 SVGEGT. This CDR3 has 15 residues.

This clonotype is judged large. The genes are TRBV19 and TRBJ2-1, with D uncertain. V dropped 7 bases and J dropped 6 bases, with 7 bases sitting between them. The CDR3 consists of 11 residues. CDR1 and CDR2 from the germline V gene are LNHDA and SQIVND (reference sequence). The CDR3 loop is CASNLGNEQFF. CDR3 bases: TGTGCCAGTAACCTGGGCAATGAGCAGTTCTTC.

By sample share, this clonotype is medium-sized (0.01 to 0.1%). This sequence joins TRBV18 and TRBJ2-5, with D unclear. Germline CDR1 KGHSH, CDR2 LQKENI. The CDR3 is 12 amino acids. The V and J ends lost 5 bases and 1 base respectively, with 5 bases between them. CDR3 amino acids: CASSASQETQYF. CDR3 DNA: TGTGCCAGCTCAGCTTCCCAAGAGACCCAGTACTTC.

This clonotype is labeled medium-sized. The chain carries TRBV19 and TRBJ1-1; the D gene is possibly TRBD1 (5 bases). This CDR3 is 16 amino acids long. Germline V gene sequence: CDR1 LNHDA, CDR2 SQIVND (reference sequence). V dropped 0 bases and J dropped 4 bases, with 15 bases sitting between them. This CDR3 is CASSIDEDGGSTEAFF. The CDR3 DNA sequence: TGTGCCAGTAGTATAGATGAAGACGGGGGAAGCACTGAAGCTTTCTTT. Based on the CDR3 plus reference TRBV19 and TRBJ1-1, the full variable domain is DGGITQSPKYLFRKEGQNVTLSCEQNLNHDAMYWYRQDPGQGLRLIYYSQIVNDFQKGDIAEGYSVSREKKESFPLTVTSAQKNPTAFYLCASSIDEDGGSTEAFFGQGTRLTVV.

A few counts support this clonotype. The rearrangement links TRBV5-5 to TRBJ2-7; D possibly corresponds to TRBD2 (6 bases). The germline V gene encodes CDR1 SGHKS and CDR2 YYEKEE (reference sequence). The CDR3 extends over 14 amino acids. V was cut by 4 bases and J by 7 bases, with 18 bases left in between. The CDR3 protein is CASSQNLDGGEQYF. The CDR3 bases are TGTGCCAGCAGCCAAAATTTGGACGGGGGAGAGCAGTACTTC.

Many counts were recorded for this clonotype. CDR3 DNA: TGTGCCAGCAGTTTAGATGAGTATCGGACCGGGGAGCTGTTTTTT. This codes for CASSLDEYRTGELFF. V is TRBV6-6 and J is TRBJ2-2; D is ambiguous. The V gene's germline CDR1 is MNHNY and CDR2 SVGAGI (reference sequence). V was shortened by 4 bases and J by 5 bases, with 14 bases between the two germline ends. The CDR3 extends over 15 amino acids.

Only a few counts were recorded for this clonotype. The V gene is TRBV5-5, the J gene TRBJ1-1; D is undetermined. Germline values: CDR1 SGHKS, CDR2 YYEKEE (reference sequence). The CDR3 spans 14 residues. Trimming took 0 bases from V and 3 from J, leaving 9 bases between them. The CDR3 DNA is TGTGCCAGCAGCTTGGACGGTAGGGACACTGAAGCTTTCTTT. Protein: CASSLDGRDTEAFF.

There are a few counts of this clonotype. The chain uses TRBV7-9 and TRBJ1-4, with no clear D. The germline V and J ends were trimmed by 1 base and 9 bases, with 9 bases remaining between them. The CDR3 extends over 13 amino acids. Germline CDR1 reads SEHNR; CDR2 reads FQNEAQ (reference sequence). The CDR3 spells CASSLDRLQKLFF. The CDR3 DNA sequence: TGTGCCAGCAGCTTAGACCGCTTGCAAAAACTGTTTTTT.

This chain joins TRBV18 and TRBJ1-1, with D unclear. V was cut by 3 bases and J by 1 base, with 9 bases left in between. This CDR3 is built from 14 residues. Germline V lookup: CDR1 KGHSH, CDR2 LQKENI. CDR3 in DNA: TGTGCCAGCTCACCCGGCGGGAGGAACACTGAAGCTTTCTTT. It is translated as CASSPGGRNTEAFF.

This clonotype has just a few counts. J is TRBJ1-6 and V is TRBV6-5; D is unresolved. This CDR3 contains 18 residues. Germline V gives CDR1 MNHEY, CDR2 SVGAGI. The germline V and J ends were trimmed by 0 bases and 0 bases, with 12 bases remaining between them. The CDR3 spells CASSYSNRGASYNSPLHF. CDR3 sequence (DNA): TGTGCCAGCAGTTACTCCAATCGTGGCGCCTCCTATAATTCACCCCTCCACTTT.